The clone carrying this TCR beta chain was seen a single time. Profiling relied on immunoSEQ multiplex PCR, and the TCRdb table lists in-frame clones only, not all of them. This table holds approximately 250,000 clones, about 87% found once. V dropped 5 bases and J dropped 3; count of bases not matched to a gene: 2. This CDR3 has 14 amino acids. The germline gives CDR1 SGHDT, CDR2 YYEEEE. The data were taken from a study of blood T cell repertoires in COVID-19. Study-level background: Specimens from acute and convalescent COVID-19 originated in the United States, Italy and Spain.

Enrolled through a virtual design, the participants were between roughly 18 and 90 years of age and came from 24 US areas. In assigning cohorts, the study relied on participant-reported clinical history. This chain links TRBV5-6 with TRBJ2-1, with 10 nucleotides matching TRBD1. The sequencing sample was made of PBMCs or T cells enriched from blood (not recorded which). The receptor was isolated from a middle-aged woman with acute COVID-19. CDR3 nucleotide sequence: TGTGCCAGCAGTTGGACAGGGGGCTACAATGAGCAGTTCTTC. This codes for CASSWTGGYNEQFF.